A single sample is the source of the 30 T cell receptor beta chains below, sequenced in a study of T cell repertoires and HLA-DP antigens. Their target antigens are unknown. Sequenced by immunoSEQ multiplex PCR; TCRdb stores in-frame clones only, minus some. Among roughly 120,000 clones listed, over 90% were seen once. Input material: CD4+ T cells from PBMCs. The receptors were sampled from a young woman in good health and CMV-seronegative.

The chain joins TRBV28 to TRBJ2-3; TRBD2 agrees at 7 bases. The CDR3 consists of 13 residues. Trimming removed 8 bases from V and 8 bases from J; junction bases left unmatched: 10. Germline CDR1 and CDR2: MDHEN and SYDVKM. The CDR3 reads CASSRKLAVTQYF. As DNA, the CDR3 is TGTGCCAGCTCCCGGAAGCTAGCGGTTACGCAGTATTTT.

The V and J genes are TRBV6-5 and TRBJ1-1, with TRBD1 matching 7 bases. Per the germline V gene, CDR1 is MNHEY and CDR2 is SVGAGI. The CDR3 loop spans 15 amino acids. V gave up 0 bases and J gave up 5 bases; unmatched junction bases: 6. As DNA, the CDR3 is TGTGCCAGCAGTTACTCAACACAGGGGTTGACTGAAGCTTTCTTT. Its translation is CASSYSTQGLTEAFF.

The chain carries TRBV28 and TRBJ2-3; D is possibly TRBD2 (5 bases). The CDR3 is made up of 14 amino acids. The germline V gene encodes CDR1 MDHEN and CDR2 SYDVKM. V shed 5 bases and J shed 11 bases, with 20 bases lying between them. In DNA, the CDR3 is TGTGCCAGCAGTCTCTCTATTGGACTCCAAAAGCAGTATTTT. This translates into CASSLSIGLQKQYF. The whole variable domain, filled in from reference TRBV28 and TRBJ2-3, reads DVKVTQSSRYLVKRTGEKVFLECVQDMDHENMFWYRQDPGLGLRLIYFSYDVKMKEKGDIPEGYSVSREKKERFSLILESASTNQTSMYLCASSLSIGLQKQYFGPGTRLTVL.

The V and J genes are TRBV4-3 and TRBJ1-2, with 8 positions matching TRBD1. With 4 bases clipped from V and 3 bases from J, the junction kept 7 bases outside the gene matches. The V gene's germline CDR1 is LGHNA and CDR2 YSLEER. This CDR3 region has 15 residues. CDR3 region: CASSPIGQGDYGYTF. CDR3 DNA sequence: TGCGCCAGCAGCCCTATAGGACAGGGAGACTATGGCTACACCTTC.

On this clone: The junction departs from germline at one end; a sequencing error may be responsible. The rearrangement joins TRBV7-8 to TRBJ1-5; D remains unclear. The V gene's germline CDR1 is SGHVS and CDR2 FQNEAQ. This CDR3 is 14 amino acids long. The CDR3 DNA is TGTGCCGGCAGCTTAGAATCCTTTAATCAGCCCCAGCATTTT. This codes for CAGSLESFNQPQHF.

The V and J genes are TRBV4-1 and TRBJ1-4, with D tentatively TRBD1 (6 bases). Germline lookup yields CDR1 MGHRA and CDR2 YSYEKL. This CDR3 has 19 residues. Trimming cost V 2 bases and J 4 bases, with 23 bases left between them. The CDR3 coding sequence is TGCGCCAGCAGCCAAATCGGGGGGCGCGGGGTCCTTATTAATGAAAAACTGTTTTTT. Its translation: CASSQIGGRGVLINEKLFF.

The CDR3 here is CASSFQGVSGNTIYF. The CDR3 DNA reads TGTGCCAGCAGTTTCCAGGGTGTCTCTGGAAACACCATATATTTT. V and J are TRBV28 and TRBJ1-3; D is possibly TRBD1 (5 bases). The V gene lost 3 bases and the J gene lost 0 bases, with 9 bases spanning the gap. CDR1 and CDR2 (germline): MDHEN, SYDVKM. CDR3 length: 15 residues.

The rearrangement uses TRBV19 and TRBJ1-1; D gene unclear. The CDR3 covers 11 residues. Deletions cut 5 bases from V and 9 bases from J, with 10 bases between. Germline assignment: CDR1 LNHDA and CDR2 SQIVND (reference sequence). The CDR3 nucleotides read TGTGCCAGTAGTGTCCGGGATCAAGCTTTCTTT. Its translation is CASSVRDQAFF.

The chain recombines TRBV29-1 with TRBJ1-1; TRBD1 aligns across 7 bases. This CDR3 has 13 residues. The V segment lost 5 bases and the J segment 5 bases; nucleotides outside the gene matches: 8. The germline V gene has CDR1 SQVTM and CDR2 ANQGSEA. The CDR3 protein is CSVSFAGGTEAFF. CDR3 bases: TGCAGCGTTTCGTTTGCAGGGGGGACTGAAGCTTTCTTT.

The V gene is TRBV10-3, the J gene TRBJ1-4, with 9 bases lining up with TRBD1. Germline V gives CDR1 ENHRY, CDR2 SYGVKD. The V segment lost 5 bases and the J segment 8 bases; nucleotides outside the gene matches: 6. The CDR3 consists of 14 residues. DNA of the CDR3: TGTGCCATCAGTAAACAGGGGGCAGGAGAAAAACTGTTTTTT. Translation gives CAISKQGAGEKLFF.

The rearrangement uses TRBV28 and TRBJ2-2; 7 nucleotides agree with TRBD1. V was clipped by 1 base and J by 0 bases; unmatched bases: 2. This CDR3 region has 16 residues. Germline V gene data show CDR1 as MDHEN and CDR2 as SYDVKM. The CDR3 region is CASSLLGQSNTGELFF. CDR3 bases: TGTGCCAGCAGTTTATTGGGACAGTCGAACACCGGGGAGCTGTTTTTT.

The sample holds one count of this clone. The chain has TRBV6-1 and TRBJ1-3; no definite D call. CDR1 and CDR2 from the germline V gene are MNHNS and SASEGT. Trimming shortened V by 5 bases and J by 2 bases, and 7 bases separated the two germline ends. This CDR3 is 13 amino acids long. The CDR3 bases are TGTGCCAGCAGTATAACGGCTGGAAACACCATATATTTT. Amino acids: CASSITAGNTIYF.

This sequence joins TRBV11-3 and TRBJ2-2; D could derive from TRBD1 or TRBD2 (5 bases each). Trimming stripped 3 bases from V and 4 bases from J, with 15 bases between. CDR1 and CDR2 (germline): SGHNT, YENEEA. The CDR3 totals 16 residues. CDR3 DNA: TGTGCCAGCAGCTTGGATGGGGGTGGTGGCACCGGGGAGCTGTTTTTT. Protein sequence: CASSLDGGGGTGELFF.

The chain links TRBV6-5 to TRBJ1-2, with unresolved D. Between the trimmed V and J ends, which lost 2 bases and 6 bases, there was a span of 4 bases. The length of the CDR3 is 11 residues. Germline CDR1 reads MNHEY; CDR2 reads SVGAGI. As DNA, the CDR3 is TGTGCCAGCAGTTACGGGGATGGCTACACCTTC. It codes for CASSYGDGYTF.

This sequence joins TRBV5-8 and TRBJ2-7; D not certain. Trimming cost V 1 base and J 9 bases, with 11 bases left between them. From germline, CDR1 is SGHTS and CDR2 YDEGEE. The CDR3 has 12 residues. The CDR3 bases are TGTGCCAGCAGCTTGAGCCCCTCGGGGCAGTACGTC. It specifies CASSLSPSGQYV.

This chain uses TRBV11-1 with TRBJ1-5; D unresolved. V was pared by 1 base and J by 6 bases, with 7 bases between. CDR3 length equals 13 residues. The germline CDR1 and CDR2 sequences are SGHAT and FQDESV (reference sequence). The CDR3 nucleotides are TGTGCCAGCAGCTTAGGGATGGGTCAGCCCCAGCATTTT. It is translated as CASSLGMGQPQHF.

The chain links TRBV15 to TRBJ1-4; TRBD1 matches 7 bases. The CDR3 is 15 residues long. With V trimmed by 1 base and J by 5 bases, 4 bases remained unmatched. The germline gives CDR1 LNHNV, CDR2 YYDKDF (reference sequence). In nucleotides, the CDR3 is TGTGCCACCAGCAGAGTGACAGGGTGGAATGAAAAACTGTTTTTT. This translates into CATSRVTGWNEKLFF. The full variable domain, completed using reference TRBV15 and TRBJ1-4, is DAMVIQNPRYQVTQFGKPVTLSCSQTLNHNVMYWYQQKSSQAPKLLFHYYDKDFNNEADTPDNFQSRRPNTSFCFLDIRSPGLGDTAMYLCATSRVTGWNEKLFFGSGTQLSVL.

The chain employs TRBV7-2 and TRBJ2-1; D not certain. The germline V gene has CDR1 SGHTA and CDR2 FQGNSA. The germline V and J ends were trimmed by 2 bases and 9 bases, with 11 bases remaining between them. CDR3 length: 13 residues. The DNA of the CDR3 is TGTGCCAGCAGCTTACCGAAAGTGGTTGAGCAGTTCTTC. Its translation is CASSLPKVVEQFF. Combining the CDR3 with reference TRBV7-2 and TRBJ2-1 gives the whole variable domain GAGVSQSPSNKVTEKGKDVELRCDPISGHTALYWYRQSLGQGLEFLIYFQGNSAPDKSGLPSDRFSAERTGGSVSTLTIQRTQQEDSAVYLCASSLPKVVEQFFGPGTRLTVL.

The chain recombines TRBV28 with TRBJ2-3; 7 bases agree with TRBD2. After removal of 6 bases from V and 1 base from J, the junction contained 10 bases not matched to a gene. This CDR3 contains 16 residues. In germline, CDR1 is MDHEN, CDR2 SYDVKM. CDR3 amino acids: CASRGRSGKGTDTQYF. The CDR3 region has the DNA TGTGCCAGCAGGGGGCGGAGCGGGAAGGGCACAGATACGCAGTATTTT.

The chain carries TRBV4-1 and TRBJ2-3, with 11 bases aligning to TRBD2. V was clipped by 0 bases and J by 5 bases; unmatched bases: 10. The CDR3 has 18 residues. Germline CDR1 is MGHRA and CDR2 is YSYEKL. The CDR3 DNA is TGCGCCAGCAGCCAAGATACAGGGCTAGCGGGAGGATTAGATACGCAGTATTTT. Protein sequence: CASSQDTGLAGGLDTQYF.

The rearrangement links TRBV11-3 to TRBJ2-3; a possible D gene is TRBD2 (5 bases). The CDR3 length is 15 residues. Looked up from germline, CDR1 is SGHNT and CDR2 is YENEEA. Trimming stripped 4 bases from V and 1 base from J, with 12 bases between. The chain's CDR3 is CASSSGYGGTDTQYF. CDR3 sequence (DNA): TGTGCCAGCAGCTCCGGTTACGGGGGCACAGATACGCAGTATTTT.

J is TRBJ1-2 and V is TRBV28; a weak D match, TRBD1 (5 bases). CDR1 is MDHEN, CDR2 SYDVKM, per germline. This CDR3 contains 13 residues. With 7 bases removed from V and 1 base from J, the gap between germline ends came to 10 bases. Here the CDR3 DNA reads TGTGCCAGCACCGCAGACAGTAACTATGGCTACACCTTC. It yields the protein CASTADSNYGYTF.

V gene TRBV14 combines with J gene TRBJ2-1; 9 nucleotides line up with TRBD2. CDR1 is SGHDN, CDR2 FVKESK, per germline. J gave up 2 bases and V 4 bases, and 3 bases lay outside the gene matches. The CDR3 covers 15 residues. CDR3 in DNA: TGTGCCAGCAGCCCCCTAGCGGGGCCCTACAATGAGCAGTTCTTC. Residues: CASSPLAGPYNEQFF.

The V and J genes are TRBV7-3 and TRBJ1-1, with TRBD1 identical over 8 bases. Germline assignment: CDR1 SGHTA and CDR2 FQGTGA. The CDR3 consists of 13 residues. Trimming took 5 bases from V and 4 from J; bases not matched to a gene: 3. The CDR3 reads CASSTDRATEAFF. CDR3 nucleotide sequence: TGTGCCAGCAGCACGGACAGGGCCACTGAAGCTTTCTTT.

The chain's CDR3 is CASSLGQSSSYEQYV. The CDR3 region has the DNA TGTGCCAGCAGCTTGGGACAGAGCAGCTCCTACGAGCAGTACGTC. The chain couples TRBV5-6 to TRBJ2-7; tentative D call: TRBD1 (5 bases). This CDR3 comprises 15 residues. V lost 0 bases, J lost 0 bases, and 10 bases lay in between. Germline CDR1 SGHDT, CDR2 YYEEEE.

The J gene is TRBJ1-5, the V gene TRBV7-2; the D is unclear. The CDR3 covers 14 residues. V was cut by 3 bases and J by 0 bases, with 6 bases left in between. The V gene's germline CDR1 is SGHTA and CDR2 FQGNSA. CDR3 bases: TGTGCCAGCAGCTTTACATTTAGCAATCAGCCCCAGCATTTT. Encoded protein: CASSFTFSNQPQHF.

The CDR3 loop reads CASTTSGANVLTF. DNA for the CDR3: TGTGCCAGCACCACGTCTGGGGCCAACGTCCTGACTTTC. This chain joins TRBV2 and TRBJ2-6; D is undetermined. Germline CDR1 and CDR2: SNHLY and FYNNEI. The length of the CDR3 is 13 residues. The V and J ends lost 7 bases and 1 base respectively, with 5 bases between them.

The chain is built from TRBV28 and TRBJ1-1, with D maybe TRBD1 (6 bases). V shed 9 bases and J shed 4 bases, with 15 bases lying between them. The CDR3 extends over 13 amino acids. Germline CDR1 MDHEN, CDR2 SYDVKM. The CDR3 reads CASCQGKCTEAFF. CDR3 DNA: TGTGCCAGTTGTCAGGGGAAGTGCACTGAAGCTTTCTTT.

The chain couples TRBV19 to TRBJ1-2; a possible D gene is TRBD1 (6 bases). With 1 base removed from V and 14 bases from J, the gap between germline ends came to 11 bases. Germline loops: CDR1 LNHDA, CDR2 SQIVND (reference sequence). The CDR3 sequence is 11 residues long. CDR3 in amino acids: CASSIGGRRTF. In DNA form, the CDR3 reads TGTGCCAGTAGTATAGGGGGGCGGAGGACCTTC. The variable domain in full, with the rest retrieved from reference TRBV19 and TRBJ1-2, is DGGITQSPKYLFRKEGQNVTLSCEQNLNHDAMYWYRQDPGQGLRLIYYSQIVNDFQKGDIAEGYSVSREKKESFPLTVTSAQKNPTAFYLCASSIGGRRTFGSGTRLTVV.

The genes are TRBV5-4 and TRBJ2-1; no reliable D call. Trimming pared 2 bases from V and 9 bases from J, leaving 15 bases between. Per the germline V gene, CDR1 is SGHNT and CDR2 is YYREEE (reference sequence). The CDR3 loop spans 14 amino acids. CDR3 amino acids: CASSLSVTRGEQFF. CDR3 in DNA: TGTGCCAGCAGCTTATCGGTGACCCGAGGTGAGCAGTTCTTC.